Listed below are T cell receptor beta chains from one sample, sequenced in a study of blood T cell repertoires in COVID-19. Data came from immunoSEQ multiplex PCR; TCRdb stores just in-frame clones and leaves some out. This table holds approximately 200,000 clones, roughly three quarters found once. Sequencing was performed on peripheral blood. The receptor source for this set is a woman over 75 with COVID-19, enrolled during active disease. CDR3s include the opening cysteine and the closing phenylalanine or tryptophan. The D gene is left open where the match is weak. The size of a clone is reported for some rows only, either as once, few or many, or as a class for expanded clones.

length: 17; J: TRBJ2-5; V: TRBV5-4; size: few; D: NA; CDR3: CATSVIGTGVGGETQYF; DNA: TGTGCCACCTCCGTAATAGGGACGGGGGTAGGAGGAGAGACCCAGTACTTC
length: 16; J: TRBJ1-6; V: TRBV23-1; size: NA; D: NA; CDR3: CASWAPSQGGKTPLHF; DNA: TGCGCCAGCTGGGCCCCCAGTCAGGGAGGTAAAACACCCCTCCACTTT
length: 15; J: TRBJ2-7; V: TRBV15; size: NA; D: TRBD2; CDR3: CATSRGGESNYEQYF; DNA: TGTGCCACCAGCAGGGGGGGGGAGTCTAACTACGAGCAGTACTTC
length: 12; J: TRBJ2-7; V: TRBV11-2; size: NA; D: TRBD1; CDR3: CASSRTGYEQYF; DNA: TGTGCCAGCAGCCGGACAGGGTACGAGCAGTACTTC
length: 15; J: TRBJ1-5; V: TRBV2; size: NA; D: NA; CDR3: CASREPPGLNQPQHF; DNA: TGTGCCAGCAGGGAACCCCCGGGACTTAATCAGCCCCAGCATTTT
length: 15; J: TRBJ2-5; V: TRBV7-8; size: NA; D: NA; CDR3: CASSLARLPQETQYF; DNA: TGTGCCAGCAGCTTAGCGCGGTTACCGCAAGAGACCCAGTACTTC
length: 14; J: TRBJ2-7; V: TRBV5-1; size: once; D: NA; CDR3: CASSLVDSGYEQYF; DNA: TGCGCCAGCAGCTTGGTCGACAGTGGCTACGAGCAGTACTTC
length: 13; J: TRBJ2-1; V: TRBV2; size: NA; D: NA; CDR3: CASSETSGNEQFF; DNA: TGTGCCAGCAGTGAAACCAGCGGGAATGAGCAGTTCTTC
length: 14; J: TRBJ1-1; V: TRBV10-3; size: NA; D: NA; CDR3: CASDEQGKNTEAFF; DNA: TGTGCCAGCGACGAGCAGGGGAAGAACACTGAAGCTTTCTTT
length: 16; J: TRBJ1-1; V: TRBV5-1; size: NA; D: TRBD1; CDR3: CASSLLQTGGNTEAFF; DNA: TGCGCCAGCAGCTTGTTGCAAACAGGGGGCAACACTGAAGCTTTCTTT
length: 15; J: TRBJ2-3; V: TRBV19; size: NA; D: NA; CDR3: CASSPRQTRSDTQYF; DNA: TGTGCCAGTAGTCCCCGGCAGACTAGATCAGATACGCAGTATTTT
length: 15; J: TRBJ2-1; V: TRBV4-3; size: NA; D: TRBD1; CDR3: CASSQLNRGYNEQFF; DNA: TGCGCCAGCAGCCAACTTAACAGGGGCTACAATGAGCAGTTCTTC
length: 15; J: TRBJ2-7; V: TRBV6-1; size: NA; D: NA; CDR3: CASSELTGISLEQYF; DNA: TGTGCCAGCAGTGAACTCACAGGGATTTCTCTCGAGCAGTACTTC
length: 18; J: TRBJ1-2; V: TRBV5-5; size: NA; D: TRBD1; CDR3: CASSLEGSGTGDHYGYTF; DNA: TGTGCCAGCAGCTTGGAGGGGTCCGGGACAGGGGATCACTATGGCTACACCTTC
length: 17; J: TRBJ1-6; V: TRBV2; size: NA; D: NA; CDR3: CASSRRLLSSYNSPLHF; DNA: TGTGCCAGCAGTCGGAGGCTTCTGAGCTCCTATAATTCACCCCTCCACTTT
length: 14; J: TRBJ1-6; V: TRBV28; size: NA; D: NA; CDR3: CASSLSRTFSPLHF; DNA: TGTGCCAGCAGTTTATCACGGACATTCTCACCCCTCCACTTT
length: 14; J: TRBJ2-5; V: TRBV6-2/TRBV6-3; size: NA; D: TRBD2; CDR3: CASSFGRGGETQYF; DNA: TGTGCCAGCAGTTTTGGGCGGGGGGGAGAGACCCAGTACTTC
length: 18; J: TRBJ1-3; V: TRBV5-5; size: NA; D: TRBD1; CDR3: CASSSTVNRGNSGNTIYF; DNA: TGTGCCAGCAGCTCCACAGTTAACAGGGGTAACTCTGGAAACACCATATATTTT
length: 13; J: TRBJ1-1; V: TRBV5-4; size: few; D: NA; CDR3: CASSVDRNTEAFF; DNA: TGTGCCAGCAGCGTCGACAGGAACACTGAAGCTTTCTTT
length: 14; J: TRBJ1-2; V: TRBV6-2/TRBV6-3; size: NA; D: NA; CDR3: CASSSGSRSGGYTF; DNA: TGTGCCAGCAGTTCAGGGTCCCGCTCGGGCGGCTACACCTTC